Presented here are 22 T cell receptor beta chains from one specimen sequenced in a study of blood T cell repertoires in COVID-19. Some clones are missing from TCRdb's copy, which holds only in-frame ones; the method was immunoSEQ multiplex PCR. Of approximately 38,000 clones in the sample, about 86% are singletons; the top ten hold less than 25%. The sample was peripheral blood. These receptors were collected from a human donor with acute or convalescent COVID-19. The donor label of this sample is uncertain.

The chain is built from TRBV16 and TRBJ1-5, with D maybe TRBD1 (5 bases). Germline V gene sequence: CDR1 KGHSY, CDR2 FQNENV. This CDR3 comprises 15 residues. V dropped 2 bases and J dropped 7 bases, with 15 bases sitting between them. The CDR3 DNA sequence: TGTGCCAGCAGCCAACAGAGGCAGGGTGGCCAGCCCCAGCATTTT. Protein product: CASSQQRQGGQPQHF. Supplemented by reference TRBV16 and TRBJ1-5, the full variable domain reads GEEVAQTPKHLVRGEGQKAKLYCAPIKGHSYVFWYQQVLKNEFKFLISFQNENVFDETGMPKERFSAKCLPNSPCSLEIQATKLEDSAVYFCASSQQRQGGQPQHFGDGTRLSIL.

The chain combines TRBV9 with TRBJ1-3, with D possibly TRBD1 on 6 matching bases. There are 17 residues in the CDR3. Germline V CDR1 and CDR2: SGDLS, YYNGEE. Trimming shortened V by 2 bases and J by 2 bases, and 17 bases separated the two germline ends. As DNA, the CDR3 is TGTGCCAGCAGCGTCGGGGGGCAGGCGTCAGCTGGAAACACCATATATTTT. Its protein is CASSVGGQASAGNTIYF.

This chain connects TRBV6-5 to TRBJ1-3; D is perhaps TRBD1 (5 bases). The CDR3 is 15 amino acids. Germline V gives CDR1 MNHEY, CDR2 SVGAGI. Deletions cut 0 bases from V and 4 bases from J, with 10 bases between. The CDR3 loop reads CASSYSMGQGNTIYF. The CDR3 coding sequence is TGTGCCAGCAGTTACTCCATGGGGCAAGGAAACACCATATATTTT.

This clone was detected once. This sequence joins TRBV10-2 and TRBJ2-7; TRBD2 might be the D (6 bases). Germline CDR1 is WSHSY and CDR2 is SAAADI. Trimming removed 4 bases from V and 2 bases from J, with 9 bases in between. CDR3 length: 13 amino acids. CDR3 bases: TGCGCCAGCAGTGTCGCGGGAACCTACGAGCAGTACTTC. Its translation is CASSVAGTYEQYF.

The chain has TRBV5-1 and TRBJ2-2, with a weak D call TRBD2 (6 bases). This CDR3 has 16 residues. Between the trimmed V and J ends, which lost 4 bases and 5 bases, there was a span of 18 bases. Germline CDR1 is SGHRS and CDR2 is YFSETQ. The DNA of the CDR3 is TGCGCCAGCAGCGCTCGGGGGACCTCAGAGACCGGGGAGCTGTTTTTT. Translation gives CASSARGTSETGELFF. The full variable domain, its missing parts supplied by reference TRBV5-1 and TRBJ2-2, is KAGVTQTPRYLIKTRGQQVTLSCSPISGHRSVSWYQQTPGQGLQFLFEYFSETQRNKGNFPGRFSGRQFSNSRSEMNVSTLELGDSALYLCASSARGTSETGELFFGEGSRLTVL.

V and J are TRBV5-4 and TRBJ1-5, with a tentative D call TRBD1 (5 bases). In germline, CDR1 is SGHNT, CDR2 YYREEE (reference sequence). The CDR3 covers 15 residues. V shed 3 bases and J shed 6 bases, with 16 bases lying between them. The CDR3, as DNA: TGTGCCAGCAGCTCCGGAGCGGGGCTCGGTCAGCCCCAGCATTTT. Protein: CASSSGAGLGQPQHF. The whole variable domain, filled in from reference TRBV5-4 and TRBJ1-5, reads ETGVTQSPTHLIKTRGQQVTLRCSSQSGHNTVSWYQQALGQGPQFIFQYYREEENGRGNFPPRFSGLQFPNYSSELNVNALELDDSALYLCASSSGAGLGQPQHFGDGTRLSIL.

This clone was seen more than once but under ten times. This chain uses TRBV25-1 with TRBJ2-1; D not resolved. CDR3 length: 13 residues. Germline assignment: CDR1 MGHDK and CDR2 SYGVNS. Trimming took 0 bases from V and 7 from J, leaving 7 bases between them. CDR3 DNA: TGTGCCAGCAGTGAATATCTCGGGAATGAGCAGTTCTTC. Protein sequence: CASSEYLGNEQFF.

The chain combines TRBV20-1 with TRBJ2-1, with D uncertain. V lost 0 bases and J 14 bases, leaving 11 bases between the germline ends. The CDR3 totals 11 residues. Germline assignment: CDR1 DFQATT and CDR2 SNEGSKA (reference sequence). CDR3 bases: TGCAGTGCTAGAGATGGTCCATCGGAGTTCTTC. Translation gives CSARDGPSEFF.

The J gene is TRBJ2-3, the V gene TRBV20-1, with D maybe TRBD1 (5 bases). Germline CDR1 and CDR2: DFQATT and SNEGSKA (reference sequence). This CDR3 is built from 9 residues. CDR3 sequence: CTRQGAQYF. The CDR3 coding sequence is TGCACTCGACAAGGGGCGCAGTATTTT.

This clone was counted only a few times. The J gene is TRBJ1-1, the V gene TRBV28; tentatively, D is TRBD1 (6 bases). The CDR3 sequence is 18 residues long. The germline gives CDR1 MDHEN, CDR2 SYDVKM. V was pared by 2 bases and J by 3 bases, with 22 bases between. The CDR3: CASSLSAGGSRLDTEAFF. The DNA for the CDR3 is TGTGCCAGCAGTTTAAGTGCGGGGGGCTCAAGGCTAGACACTGAAGCTTTCTTT.

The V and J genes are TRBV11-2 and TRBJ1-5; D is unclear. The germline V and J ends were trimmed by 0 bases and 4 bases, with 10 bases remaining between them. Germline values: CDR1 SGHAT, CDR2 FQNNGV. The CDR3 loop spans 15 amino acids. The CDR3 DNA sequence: TGTGCCAGCAGCTTAGATATCGGTCCAAATCAGCCCCAGCATTTT. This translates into CASSLDIGPNQPQHF.

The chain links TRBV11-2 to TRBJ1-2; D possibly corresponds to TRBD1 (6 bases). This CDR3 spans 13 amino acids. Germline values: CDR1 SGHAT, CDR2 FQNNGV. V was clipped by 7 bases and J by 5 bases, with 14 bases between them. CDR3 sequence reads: CASTLDRSYGYTF. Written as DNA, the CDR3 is TGTGCCAGCACCCTCGACAGGTCTTATGGCTACACCTTC.

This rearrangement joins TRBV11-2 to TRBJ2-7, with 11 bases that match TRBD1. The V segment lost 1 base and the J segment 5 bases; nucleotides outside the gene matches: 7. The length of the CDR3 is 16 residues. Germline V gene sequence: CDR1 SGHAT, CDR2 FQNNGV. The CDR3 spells CASSLGRTGGRHEQYF. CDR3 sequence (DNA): TGTGCCAGCAGCTTAGGTCGGACAGGGGGCCGCCACGAGCAGTACTTC.

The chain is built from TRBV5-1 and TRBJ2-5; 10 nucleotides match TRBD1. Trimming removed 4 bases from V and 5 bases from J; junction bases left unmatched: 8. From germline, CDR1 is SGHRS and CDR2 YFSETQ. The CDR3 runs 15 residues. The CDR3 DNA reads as TGCGCCAGCAGCACGGGACAGGGGTTTGGGGAGACCCAGTACTTC. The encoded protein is CASSTGQGFGETQYF.

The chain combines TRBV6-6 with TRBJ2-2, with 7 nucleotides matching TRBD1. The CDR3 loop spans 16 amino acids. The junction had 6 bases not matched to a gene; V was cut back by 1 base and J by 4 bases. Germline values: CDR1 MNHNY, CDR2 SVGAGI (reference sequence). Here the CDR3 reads CASSYYRGRGTGELFF. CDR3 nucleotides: TGTGCCAGCAGTTACTACAGGGGTAGGGGCACCGGGGAGCTGTTTTTT.

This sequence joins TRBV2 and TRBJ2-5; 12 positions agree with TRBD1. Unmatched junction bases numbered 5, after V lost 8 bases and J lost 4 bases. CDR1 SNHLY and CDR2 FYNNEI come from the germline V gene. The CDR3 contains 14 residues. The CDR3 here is CASGGQGALETQYF. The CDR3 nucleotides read TGTGCCAGCGGGGGACAGGGGGCGTTAGAGACCCAGTACTTC.

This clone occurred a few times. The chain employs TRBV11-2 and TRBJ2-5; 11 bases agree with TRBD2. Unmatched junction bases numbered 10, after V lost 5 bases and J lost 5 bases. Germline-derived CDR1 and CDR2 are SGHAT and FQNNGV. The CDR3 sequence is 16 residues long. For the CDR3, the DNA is TGTGCCAGCAGCCAACTAATAGCGGGGGGGCAGGAGACCCAGTACTTC. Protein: CASSQLIAGGQETQYF.

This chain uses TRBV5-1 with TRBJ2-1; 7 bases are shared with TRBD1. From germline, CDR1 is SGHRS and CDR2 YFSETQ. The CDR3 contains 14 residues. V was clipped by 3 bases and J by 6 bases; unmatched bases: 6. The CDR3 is CASSWGQPSNEQFF. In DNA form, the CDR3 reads TGCGCCAGCAGCTGGGGACAGCCAAGCAATGAGCAGTTCTTC.

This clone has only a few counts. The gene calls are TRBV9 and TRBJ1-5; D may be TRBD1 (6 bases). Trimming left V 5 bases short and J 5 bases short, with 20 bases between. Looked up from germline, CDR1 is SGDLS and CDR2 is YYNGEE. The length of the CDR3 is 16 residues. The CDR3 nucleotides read TGTGCCAGCAGTCTGGGTACAGGGTTTGGAGATCAGCCCCAGCATTTT. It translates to CASSLGTGFGDQPQHF.

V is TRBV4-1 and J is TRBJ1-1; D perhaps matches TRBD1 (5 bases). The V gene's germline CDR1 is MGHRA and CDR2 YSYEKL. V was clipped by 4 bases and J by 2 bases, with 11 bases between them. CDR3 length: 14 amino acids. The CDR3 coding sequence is TGCGCCAGCAGCCCAGGGTCTAGAAACACTGAAGCTTTCTTT. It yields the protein CASSPGSRNTEAFF.

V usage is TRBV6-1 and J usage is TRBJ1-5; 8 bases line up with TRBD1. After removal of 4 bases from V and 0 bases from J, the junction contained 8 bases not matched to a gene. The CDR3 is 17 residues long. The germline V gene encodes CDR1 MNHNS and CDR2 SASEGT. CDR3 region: CASSGDRRTYSNQPQHF. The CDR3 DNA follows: TGTGCCAGCAGTGGGGACAGGCGAACGTATAGCAATCAGCCCCAGCATTTT.

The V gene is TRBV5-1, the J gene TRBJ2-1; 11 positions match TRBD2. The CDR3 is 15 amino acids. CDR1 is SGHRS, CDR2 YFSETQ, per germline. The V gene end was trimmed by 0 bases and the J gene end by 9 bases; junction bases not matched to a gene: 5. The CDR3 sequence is CASSLDSGRGIEQFF. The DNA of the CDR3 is TGCGCCAGCAGCTTGGATAGCGGGAGGGGGATTGAGCAGTTCTTC.